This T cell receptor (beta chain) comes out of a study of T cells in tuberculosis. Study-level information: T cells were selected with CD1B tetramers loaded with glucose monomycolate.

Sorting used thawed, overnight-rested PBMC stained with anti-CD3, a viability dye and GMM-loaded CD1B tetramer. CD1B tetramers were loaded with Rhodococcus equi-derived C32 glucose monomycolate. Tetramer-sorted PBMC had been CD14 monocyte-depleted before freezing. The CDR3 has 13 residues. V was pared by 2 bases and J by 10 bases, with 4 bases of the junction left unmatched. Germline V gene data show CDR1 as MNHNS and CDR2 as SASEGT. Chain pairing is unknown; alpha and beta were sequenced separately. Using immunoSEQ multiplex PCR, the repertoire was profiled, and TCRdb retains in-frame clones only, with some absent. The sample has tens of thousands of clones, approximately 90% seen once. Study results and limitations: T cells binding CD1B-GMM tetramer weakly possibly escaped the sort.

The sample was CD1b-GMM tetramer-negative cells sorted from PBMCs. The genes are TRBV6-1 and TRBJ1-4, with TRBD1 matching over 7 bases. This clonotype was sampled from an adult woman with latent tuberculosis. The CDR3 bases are TGTGCCAGCAGTGAAAGGCAGGGGGGAAAACTGTTTTTT. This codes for CASSERQGGKLFF.